The clone carrying this TCR beta chain has ten or more counts. Its antigen is unknown. This CDR3 has 16 residues. V lost 6 bases to trimming and J lost 0 bases, with 15 bases between them. Germline CDR1 reads MNHNS; CDR2 reads SASEGT. The data belong to a study of naive and memory T cell subsets. Notes on the study in general: In CD4 and CD8 cells, diversity dropped from naive through EMRA.

Both TRBC1 and TRBC2 were covered by a beta constant-region primer of two equimolar oligonucleotides. Ligation attached a single-stranded oligonucleotide with a 12-nucleotide UMI and the SP2 primer to the cDNA 3' end. TCRdb passed the UMI-ligation and nested PCR reads through MiXCR, listing each CDR3 protein once. There are roughly 21,000 distinct CDR3 sequences in the sample; approximately 10% occur only once, and 15% to 20% lies in the top ten. Sequencing input: central memory CD8+ T cells from blood. This TCR came from a human donor in good health. This chain uses TRBV6-1 with TRBJ1-5; D gene ambiguous. CDR3 sequence: CASSSPDSYSNQPQHF. CDR3 bases: TGTGCCAGCAGCTCGCCAGATTCCTATAGCAATCAGCCCCAGCATTTT.